This T cell receptor (beta chain) came from a study of cytomegalovirus exposure and HLA in healthy donors. General study results and limits: TRBV6-2, TRBV6-3 and some other V segments were unresolvable in 87-base-pair reads. Compared with the roughly 670-donor mean, an Asian-associated ancestry cluster reportedly had fewer N-insertions, according to a later analysis.

As for this clone: No antigen is known for it.

The PCR used 60 Vbeta and 13 Jbeta primers. Method: immunoSEQ multiplex PCR; TCRdb's copy keeps in-frame clones and lacks some. The sample yields 150,000 to 190,000 clones, roughly 82% seen once. This CDR3 is 12 amino acids long. V shed 4 bases and J shed 13 bases, with 12 bases lying between them. Germline V gene sequence: CDR1 SGHNT, CDR2 YYREEE (reference sequence). The chain carries TRBV5-4 and TRBJ1-6; no firm D call. Sequencing was done on a sample of PBMCs. The sequence was obtained from a woman aged 45 to 65 in good health and CMV-seropositive. The CDR3 DNA follows: TGTGCCAGCAGCCTGGGTTCCTCCCCCCTCCACTTT. Encoded protein: CASSLGSSPLHF.